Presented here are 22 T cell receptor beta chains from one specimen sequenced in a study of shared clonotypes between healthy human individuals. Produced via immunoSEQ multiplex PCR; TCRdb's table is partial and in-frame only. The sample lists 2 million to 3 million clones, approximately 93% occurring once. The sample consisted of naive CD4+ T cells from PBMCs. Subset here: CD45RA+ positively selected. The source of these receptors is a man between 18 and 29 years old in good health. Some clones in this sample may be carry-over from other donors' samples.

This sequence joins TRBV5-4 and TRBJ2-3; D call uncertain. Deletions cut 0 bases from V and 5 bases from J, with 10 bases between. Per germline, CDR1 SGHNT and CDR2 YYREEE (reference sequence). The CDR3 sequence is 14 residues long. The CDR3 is CASSLGPLEDTQYF. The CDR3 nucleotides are TGTGCCAGCAGCTTGGGTCCCCTTGAAGATACGCAGTATTTT. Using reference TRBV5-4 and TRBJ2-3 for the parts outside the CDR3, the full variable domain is ETGVTQSPTHLIKTRGQQVTLRCSSQSGHNTVSWYQQALGQGPQFIFQYYREEENGRGNFPPRFSGLQFPNYSSELNVNALELDDSALYLCASSLGPLEDTQYFGPGTRLTVL.

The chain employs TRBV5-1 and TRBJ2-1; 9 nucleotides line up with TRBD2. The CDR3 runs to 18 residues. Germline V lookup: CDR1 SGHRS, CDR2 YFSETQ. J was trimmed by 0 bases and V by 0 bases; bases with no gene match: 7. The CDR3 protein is CASSLGTSARISYNEQFF. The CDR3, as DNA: TGCGCCAGCAGCTTGGGGACTAGCGCTCGGATCTCCTACAATGAGCAGTTCTTC.

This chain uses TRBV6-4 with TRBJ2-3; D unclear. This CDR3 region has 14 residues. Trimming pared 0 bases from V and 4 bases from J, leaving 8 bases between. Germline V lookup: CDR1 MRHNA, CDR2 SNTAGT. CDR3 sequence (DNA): TGTGCCAGCAGTGACTCGGTCGTATCAGATACGCAGTATTTT. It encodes CASSDSVVSDTQYF.

The CDR3 nucleotides are TGTGCCAGCTCAAGTGCTAGCGGCTACGAGCAGTACTTC. It codes for CASSSASGYEQYF. The chain joins TRBV18 to TRBJ2-7; 7 bases line up with TRBD2. V was clipped by 5 bases and J by 3 bases; unmatched bases: 4. Looked up from germline, CDR1 is KGHSH and CDR2 is LQKENI. This CDR3 contains 13 residues.

Here the CDR3 reads CASSSGKLTDTQYF. DNA for the CDR3: TGTGCCAGCAGTTCCGGGAAGCTCACAGATACGCAGTATTTT. The chain uses TRBV6-6 and TRBJ2-3; tentatively, D is TRBD2 (5 bases). The germline CDR1 and CDR2 sequences are MNHNY and SVGAGI (reference sequence). This CDR3 is built from 14 residues. V shed 4 bases and J shed 2 bases, with 10 bases lying between them.

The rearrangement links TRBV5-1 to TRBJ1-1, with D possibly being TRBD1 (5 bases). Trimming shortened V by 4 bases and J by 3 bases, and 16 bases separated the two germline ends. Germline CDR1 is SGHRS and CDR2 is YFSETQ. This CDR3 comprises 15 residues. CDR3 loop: CASSGRGTADTEAFF. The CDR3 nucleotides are TGCGCCAGCAGCGGCCGGGGGACGGCTGACACTGAAGCTTTCTTT.

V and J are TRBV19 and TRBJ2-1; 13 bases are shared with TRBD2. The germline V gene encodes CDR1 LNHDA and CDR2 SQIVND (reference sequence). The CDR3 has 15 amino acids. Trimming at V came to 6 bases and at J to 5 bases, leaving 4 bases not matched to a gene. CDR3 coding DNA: TGTGCCAGTAGGGGACTAGCGGGACATAACAATGAGCAGTTCTTC. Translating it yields CASRGLAGHNNEQFF.

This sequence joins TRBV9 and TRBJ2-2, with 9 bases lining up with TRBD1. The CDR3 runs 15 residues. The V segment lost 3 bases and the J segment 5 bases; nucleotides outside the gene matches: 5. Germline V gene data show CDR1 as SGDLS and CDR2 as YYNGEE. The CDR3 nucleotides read TGTGCCAGCAGCGACACAGGGGGCGCGACCGGGGAGCTGTTTTTT. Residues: CASSDTGGATGELFF.

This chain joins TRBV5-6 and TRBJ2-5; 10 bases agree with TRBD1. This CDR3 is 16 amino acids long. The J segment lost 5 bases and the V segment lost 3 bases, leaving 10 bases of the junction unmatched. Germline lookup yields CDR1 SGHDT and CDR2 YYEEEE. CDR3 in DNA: TGTGCCAGCAGCTCACCGAGGACAGGGGGTACGGAGACCCAGTACTTC. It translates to CASSSPRTGGTETQYF.

The CDR3 reads CAISDASRGSYNEQFF. CDR3 DNA: TGTGCCATCAGTGATGCGTCAAGGGGCTCCTACAATGAGCAGTTCTTC. V gene TRBV10-3 combines with J gene TRBJ2-1; D might be TRBD1 (5 bases). The CDR3 extends over 16 amino acids. Germline lookup yields CDR1 ENHRY and CDR2 SYGVKD. Trimming took off 3 bases at V and 0 bases at J, with 12 bases between the two ends.

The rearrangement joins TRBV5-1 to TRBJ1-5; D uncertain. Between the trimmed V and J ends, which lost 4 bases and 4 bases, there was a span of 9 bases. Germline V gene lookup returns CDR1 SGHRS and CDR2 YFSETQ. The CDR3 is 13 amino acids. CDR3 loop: CASSANGNQPQHF. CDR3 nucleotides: TGCGCCAGCAGCGCGAACGGAAATCAGCCCCAGCATTTT.

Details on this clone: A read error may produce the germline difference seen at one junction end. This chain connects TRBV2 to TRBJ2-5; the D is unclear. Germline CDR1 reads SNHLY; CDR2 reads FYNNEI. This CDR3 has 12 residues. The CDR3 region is CASSRSQEAQYF. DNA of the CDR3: TGTGCCAGCAGTCGGAGCCAAGAGGCCCAGTACTTC. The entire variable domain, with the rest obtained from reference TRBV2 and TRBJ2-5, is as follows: EPEVTQTPSHQVTQMGQEVILRCVPISNHLYFYWYRQILGQKVEFLVSFYNNEISEKSEIFDDQFSVERPDGSNFTLKIRSTKLEDSAMYFCASSRSQEAQYFGPGTRLLVL.

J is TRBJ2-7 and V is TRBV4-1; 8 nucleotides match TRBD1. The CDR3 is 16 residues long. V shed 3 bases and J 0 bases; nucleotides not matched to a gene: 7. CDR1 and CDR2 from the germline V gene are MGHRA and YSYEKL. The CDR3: CASSQGTGTGSYEQYF. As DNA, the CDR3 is TGCGCCAGCAGCCAGGGAACCGGGACAGGCTCCTACGAGCAGTACTTC.

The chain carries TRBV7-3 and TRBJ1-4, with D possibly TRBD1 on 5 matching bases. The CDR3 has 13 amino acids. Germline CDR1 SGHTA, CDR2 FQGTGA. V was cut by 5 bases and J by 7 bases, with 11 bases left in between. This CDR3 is CASSRGYGEKLFF. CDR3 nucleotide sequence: TGTGCCAGCAGCCGGGGGTACGGTGAAAAACTGTTTTTT. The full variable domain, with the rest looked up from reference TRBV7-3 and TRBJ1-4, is GAGVSQTPSNKVTEKGKYVELRCDPISGHTALYWYRQSLGQGPEFLIYFQGTGAADDSGLPNDRFFAVRPEGSVSTLKIQRTERGDSAVYLCASSRGYGEKLFFGSGTQLSVL.

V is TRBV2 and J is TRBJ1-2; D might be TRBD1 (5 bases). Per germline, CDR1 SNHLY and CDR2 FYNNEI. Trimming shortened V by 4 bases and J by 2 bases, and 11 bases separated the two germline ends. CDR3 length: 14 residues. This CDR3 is CASSAGRNNYGYTF. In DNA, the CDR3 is TGTGCCAGCAGTGCGGGACGGAACAACTATGGCTACACCTTC.

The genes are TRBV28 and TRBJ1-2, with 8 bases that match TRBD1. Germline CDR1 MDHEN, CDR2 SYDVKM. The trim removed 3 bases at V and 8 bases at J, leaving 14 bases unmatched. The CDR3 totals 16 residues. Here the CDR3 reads CASSFGFPLTGGGYTF. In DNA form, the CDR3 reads TGTGCCAGCAGTTTTGGGTTTCCGTTAACAGGGGGGGGCTACACCTTC.

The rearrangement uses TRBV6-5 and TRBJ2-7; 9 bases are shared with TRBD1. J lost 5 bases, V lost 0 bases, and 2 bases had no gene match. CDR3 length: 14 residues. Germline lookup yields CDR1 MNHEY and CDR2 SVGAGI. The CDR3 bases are TGTGCCAGCAGTTACTCGAGGACAGGGGACGAGCAGTACTTC. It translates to CASSYSRTGDEQYF.

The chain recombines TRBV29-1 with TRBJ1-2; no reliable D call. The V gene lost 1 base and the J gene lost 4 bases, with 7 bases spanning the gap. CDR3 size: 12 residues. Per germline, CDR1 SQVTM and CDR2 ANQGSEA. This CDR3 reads CSVEGRVYGYTF. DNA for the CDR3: TGCAGCGTTGAAGGCCGGGTCTATGGCTACACCTTC.

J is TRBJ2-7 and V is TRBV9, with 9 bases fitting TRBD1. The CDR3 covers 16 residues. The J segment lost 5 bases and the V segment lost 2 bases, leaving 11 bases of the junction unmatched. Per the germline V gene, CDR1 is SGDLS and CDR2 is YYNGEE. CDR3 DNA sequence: TGTGCCAGCAGCGTTCGTGGGACAGGGAAAGTCCACGAGCAGTACTTC. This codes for CASSVRGTGKVHEQYF.

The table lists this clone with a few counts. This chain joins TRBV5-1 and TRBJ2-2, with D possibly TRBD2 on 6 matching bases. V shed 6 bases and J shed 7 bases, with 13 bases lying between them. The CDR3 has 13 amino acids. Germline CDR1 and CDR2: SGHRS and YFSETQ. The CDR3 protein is CASTRPEGGELFF. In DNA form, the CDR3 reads TGCGCCAGCACCCGCCCGGAGGGCGGGGAGCTGTTTTTT. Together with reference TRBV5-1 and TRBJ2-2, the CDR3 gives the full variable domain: KAGVTQTPRYLIKTRGQQVTLSCSPISGHRSVSWYQQTPGQGLQFLFEYFSETQRNKGNFPGRFSGRQFSNSRSEMNVSTLELGDSALYLCASTRPEGGELFFGEGSRLTVL.

The DNA of the CDR3 is TGTGCCAGCAGTACCCCCGGGGGCGTTTACAATGAGCAGTTCTTC. This gives the protein CASSTPGGVYNEQFF. The chain has TRBV28 and TRBJ2-1, with D possibly called TRBD1 or TRBD2 (6 bases each). The CDR3 consists of 15 residues. Trimming removed 5 bases at V and 4 bases at J, with 15 bases between. CDR1 MDHEN and CDR2 SYDVKM come from the germline V gene.

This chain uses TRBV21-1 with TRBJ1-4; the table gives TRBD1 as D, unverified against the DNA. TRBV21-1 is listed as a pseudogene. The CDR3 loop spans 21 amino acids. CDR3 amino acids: CASSNSPTATVDLATNEKLFF. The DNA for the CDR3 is TGTGCCAGCAGCAACTCCCCTACGGCGACAGTCGACTTGGCAACTAATGAAAAACTGTTTTTT.